A selection of T cell receptor beta chains follows, all from one sample in a study of shared clonotypes between healthy human individuals. Clones were read by immunoSEQ multiplex PCR, and TCRdb kept only the in-frame ones, dropping some. The data contain more than 2 million clones, about 94% of them singletons. Sample: naive CD4+ T cells sorted from blood. These receptors came from a young man in good health. The CDR3 runs from the conserved cysteine through the conserved F or W. A D gene is named only where the DNA matches it firmly. Clone size appears in some rows only: once, few, many, or a class for an expanded clone.

v_gene	d_gene	j_gene	abundance	CDR3aa	CDR3nt
TRBV7-8	-	TRBJ2-5	-	CASSLAPRTGETQYF	TGTGCCAGCAGCCTAGCGCCCCGAACGGGAGAGACCCAGTACTTC
TRBV7-2	-	TRBJ2-1	-	CASSRFDNEQFF	TGTGCCAGCTCGAGGTTCGACAATGAGCAGTTCTTC
TRBV30	-	TRBJ2-3	-	CAWSLSAFYSRRAKADTQYF	TGTGCCTGGAGTCTTTCCGCCTTCTATTCGCGGAGGGCAAAGGCCGATACGCAGTATTTT
TRBV6-1	TRBD1	TRBJ1-6	once	CASTQPGQGHSPLHF	TGTGCCAGCACACAACCGGGACAGGGTCATTCACCCCTCCACTTT
TRBV11-2	-	TRBJ1-1	-	CASSLREGTEAFF	TGTGCCAGCAGCCTGAGGGAAGGCACTGAAGCTTTCTTT
TRBV7-2	TRBD1	TRBJ2-3	-	CASSFPWTGWTDTQYF	TGTGCCAGCAGCTTCCCCTGGACAGGGTGGACAGATACGCAGTATTTT
TRBV6-5	-	TRBJ2-2	-	CASSRSTGELFF	TGTGCCAGCAGCCGGTCCACCGGGGAGCTGTTTTTT
TRBV18	TRBD2	TRBJ2-1	-	CASYEIASGGAGEQFF	TGTGCCAGCTATGAAATTGCTAGCGGGGGGGCCGGTGAGCAGTTCTTC
TRBV4-1	TRBD2	TRBJ2-1	-	CASSQAGTSGGQFF	TGCGCCAGCAGCCAGGCCGGGACTAGCGGGGGCCAGTTCTTC
TRBV30	-	TRBJ2-1	-	CAWREAYNEQFF	TGTGCCTGGAGAGAGGCTTACAATGAGCAGTTCTTC
TRBV10-3	-	TRBJ2-2	-	CAISDSNRVPEGGELFF	TGTGCCATCAGTGATTCAAACAGGGTTCCAGAGGGCGGGGAGCTGTTTTTT
TRBV19	TRBD1	TRBJ1-2	-	CASSETDRGGYGYTF	TGTGCCAGTAGTGAAACGGACAGGGGTGGCTATGGCTACACCTTC
TRBV2	TRBD2	TRBJ2-7	-	CASTPGASGVGEQYF	TGTGCCAGCACCCCAGGGGCTAGCGGGGTGGGCGAGCAGTACTTC
TRBV6-1	-	TRBJ1-2	once	CASTGIHYGYTF	TGTGCCAGCACAGGGATTCATTATGGCTACACCTTC
TRBV27	TRBD1	TRBJ2-3	-	CASRTGTGGKNTQYF	TGTGCCAGCAGAACCGGGACAGGGGGCAAAAATACGCAGTATTTT
TRBV2	TRBD1	TRBJ2-2	-	CATGQGNTGELFF	TGTGCCACCGGACAGGGGAACACCGGGGAGCTGTTTTTT
TRBV5-4	-	TRBJ1-5	-	CASSLKRTRRRQPQHF	TGTGCCAGCAGCTTGAAGCGGACACGCCGTCGTCAGCCCCAGCATTTT
TRBV23-1	-	TRBJ1-6	-	CASSHKDNSPLHF	TGCGCCAGCAGTCACAAGGACAATTCACCCCTCCACTTT
TRBV7-6	-	TRBJ2-2	-	CASSNLADAIGELFF	TGTGCCAGCAGCAATTTAGCGGACGCTATCGGGGAGCTGTTTTTT
TRBV6-5	-	TRBJ2-7	-	CASIPPPGSSYEQYF	TGTGCCAGCATCCCCCCGCCGGGCAGCTCCTACGAGCAGTACTTC
TRBV6-1	-	TRBJ2-6	-	CASSEAGKGLPGANVLTF	TGTGCCAGCAGTGAAGCCGGGAAGGGTCTACCTGGGGCCAACGTCCTGACTTTC
TRBV5-6	-	TRBJ1-6	-	CASSLIAWGSYNSPLHF	TGTGCCAGCAGCCTCATAGCGTGGGGCTCCTATAATTCACCCCTCCACTTT
TRBV18	-	TRBJ1-1	-	CASTSGTGNTEAFF	TGTGCCAGCACCTCGGGGACGGGGAACACTGAAGCTTTCTTT
TRBV6-5	-	TRBJ2-7	-	CASSYYHGLYEQYF	TGTGCCAGCAGTTATTATCATGGCCTCTACGAGCAGTACTTC
TRBV5-4	TRBD2	TRBJ2-3	few	CASSDGGRAGTDTQYF	TGTGCCAGCAGCGATGGCGGGAGGGCCGGGACAGATACGCAGTATTTT
TRBV9	-	TRBJ2-5	once	CASSVEGERETQYF	TGTGCCAGCAGCGTAGAGGGAGAGAGGGAGACCCAGTACTTC
TRBV7-2	-	TRBJ2-7	-	CASSSGQGSILEQYF	TGTGCCAGCAGCTCAGGGCAAGGCAGCATCCTCGAGCAGTACTTC
TRBV9	-	TRBJ2-5	-	CASSVSDSVIQETQYF	TGTGCCAGCAGCGTAAGTGATAGCGTCATTCAAGAGACCCAGTACTTC
TRBV9	-	TRBJ2-7	-	CASSTQGQSYEQYF	TGTGCCAGCAGCACACAAGGACAGAGCTACGAGCAGTACTTC
TRBV6-1	TRBD1	TRBJ2-4	-	CASSASGQGQNIQYF	TGTGCCAGCAGTGCCAGTGGACAGGGTCAGAACATTCAGTACTTC
TRBV13	TRBD2	TRBJ2-3	-	CASSSRLADLTSTDTQYF	TGTGCCAGCAGCTCACGACTAGCGGACCTTACTAGCACAGATACGCAGTATTTT
TRBV5-6	-	TRBJ2-7	-	CASSLVEGLQGQYF	TGTGCCAGCAGCTTGGTGGAGGGGCTCCAGGGGCAGTACTTC
TRBV19	-	TRBJ2-3	-	CASSSTSSTDTQYF	TGTGCCAGTAGTTCGACTAGTAGCACAGATACGCAGTATTTT
TRBV2	-	TRBJ1-2	-	CASSVGVPDGYGYTF	TGTGCCAGCAGTGTCGGGGTCCCTGATGGCTATGGCTACACCTTC
TRBV7-2	-	TRBJ2-7	-	CASSFPPGGSYEQYF	TGTGCCAGCAGCTTCCCCCCCGGGGGCTCCTACGAGCAGTACTTC
TRBV4-1	TRBD1	TRBJ2-5	-	CASSHGTGVRETQYF	TGCGCCAGCAGCCACGGAACAGGGGTTAGAGAGACCCAGTACTTC
TRBV9	-	TRBJ2-3	-	CASSVGGRTRITDTQYF	TGTGCCAGCAGCGTAGGCGGGCGGACTCGCATTACAGATACGCAGTATTTT
TRBV28	-	TRBJ2-5	-	CASRPPLAGGETQYF	TGTGCCAGCAGACCCCCTCTAGCAGGGGGGGAGACCCAGTACTTC
TRBV7-8	-	TRBJ1-1	-	CASRLNRDNTEAFF	TGTGCCAGCAGACTCAACAGGGACAACACTGAAGCTTTCTTT
TRBV6-5	-	TRBJ1-5	-	CASMPLVGQPQHF	TGTGCCAGCATGCCTCTTGTTGGTCAGCCCCAGCATTTT
TRBV5-1	-	TRBJ2-5	-	CASSLAGGLETQYF	TGCGCCAGCAGCTTGGCCGGAGGGTTGGAGACCCAGTACTTC
TRBV7-2	TRBD1	TRBJ2-1	few	CASSLGQGGYNEQFF	TGTGCCAGCAGCCTGGGACAGGGGGGTTACAATGAGCAGTTCTTC
TRBV19	-	TRBJ2-5	-	CASSTTWKETQYF	TGTGCCAGTAGTACAACATGGAAAGAGACCCAGTACTTC
TRBV7-2	-	TRBJ2-1	once	CASSLGRAYNEQFF	TGTGCCAGCAGCTTGGGCAGGGCCTACAATGAGCAGTTCTTC
TRBV6-1	-	TRBJ1-2	-	CASSEAYRRPYGYTF	TGTGCCAGCAGTGAAGCGTACAGGAGACCCTATGGCTACACCTTC
TRBV7-9	TRBD1	TRBJ2-4	-	CASSSAFGSFRTGKNIQYF	TGTGCCAGCAGCTCAGCGTTTGGGAGTTTTCGGACAGGGAAAAACATTCAGTACTTC
TRBV7-6	-	TRBJ2-7	-	CASSERDLWTVSSYEQYF	TGTGCCAGCAGCGAAAGGGATCTCTGGACGGTAAGCTCCTACGAGCAGTACTTC
TRBV30	-	TRBJ1-5	-	CAWSPPGGGVGSNQPQHF	TGTGCCTGGTCCCCCCCGGGGGGGGGCGTAGGAAGCAATCAGCCCCAGCATTTT
TRBV6-1	-	TRBJ1-1	-	CASKPGASGEAFF	TGTGCCAGCAAGCCAGGGGCTTCCGGAGAAGCTTTCTTT
TRBV5-1	-	TRBJ2-7	-	CASSLAKVSYEQYF	TGCGCCAGCAGCTTGGCCAAGGTCTCCTACGAGCAGTACTTC
TRBV6-5	TRBD2	TRBJ2-7	-	CASSYLAGGSYEQYF	TGTGCCAGCAGTTATCTAGCGGGAGGCTCCTACGAGCAGTACTTC
TRBV7-9	-	TRBJ1-2	-	CASSSGRGDYGYTF	TGTGCCAGCAGCTCAGGGAGGGGGGACTATGGCTACACCTTC
TRBV5-8	-	TRBJ1-5	-	CASSLFSQPQHF	TGTGCCAGCAGCTTGTTTTCTCAGCCCCAGCATTTT